This TCR beta chain was captured in a study of memory CD4+ T cells and cytomegalovirus serostatus. The study's findings and limits: The CMV-associated TCR signature appears largely within the CD4+ memory repertoire. CD4+ memory repertoires contained about two fifths of the roughly 160 reported CMV TCRbeta sequences.

Germline CDR1 reads MNHNY; CDR2 reads SVGAGI (reference sequence). The V and J ends lost 2 bases and 8 bases respectively, with 9 bases between them. The CDR3 loop spans 12 amino acids. On this clone: Its specificity is unknown.

Repertoires were generated with immunoSEQ multiplex PCR, while TCRdb's copy carries only in-frame clones and drops some. The sample holds approximately 61,000 clones, approximately 78% seen once. The sort gate was single viable CD3+CD4+CD8-CD45RO+ cells for memory CD4+ T cells. This receptor was obtained from an adult in good health and CMV-seronegative. The chain combines TRBV6-6 with TRBJ1-2, with D maybe TRBD1 (5 bases). Sequenced: memory CD4+ T cells from blood. This CDR3 reads CASSYVGGGYTF. CDR3 in DNA: TGTGCCAGCAGTTACGTGGGGGGAGGCTACACCTTC.